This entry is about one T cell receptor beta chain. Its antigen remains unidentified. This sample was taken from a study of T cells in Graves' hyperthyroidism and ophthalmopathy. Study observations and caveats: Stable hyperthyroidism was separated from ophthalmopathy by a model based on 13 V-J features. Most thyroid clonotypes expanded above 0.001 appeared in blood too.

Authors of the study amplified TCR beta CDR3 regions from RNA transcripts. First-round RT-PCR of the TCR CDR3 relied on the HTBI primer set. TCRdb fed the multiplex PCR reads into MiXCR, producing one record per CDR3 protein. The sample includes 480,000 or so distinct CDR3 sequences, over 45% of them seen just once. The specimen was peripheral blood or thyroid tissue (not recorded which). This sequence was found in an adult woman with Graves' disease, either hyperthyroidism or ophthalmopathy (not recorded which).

CDR3 DNA: TGTGCCACCAGCAGAGATAACGCAGGGTTATATAATTCACCCCTCCACTTT. Its translation: CATSRDNAGLYNSPLHF. The gene calls are TRBV15 and TRBJ1-6; tentatively, D is TRBD1 (5 bases). The CDR3 sequence is 17 residues long. Trimming stripped 0 bases from V and 4 bases from J, with 13 bases between. CDR1 is LNHNV and CDR2 is YYDKDF in the germline V gene (reference sequence). The variable domain in full, completed from reference TRBV15 and TRBJ1-6, reads DAMVIQNPRYQVTQFGKPVTLSCSQTLNHNVMYWYQQKSSQAPKLLFHYYDKDFNNEADTPDNFQSRRPNTSFCFLDIRSPGLGDTAMYLCATSRDNAGLYNSPLHFGNGTRLTVT.